Shown below are 29 T cell receptor beta chains from a single sample sequenced in a study of blood T cell repertoires in COVID-19. Here immunoSEQ multiplex PCR was the method, and the copy in TCRdb shows in-frame clones only, minus some. The profile covers 200,000 to 250,000 clones, with 86% appearing a single time and approximately 2.8% taken by the ten largest. The specimen sequenced was PBMCs or T cells enriched from blood (not recorded which). Receptor source: a woman aged 50 to 65 in a cohort exposed to, infected with or recovered from COVID-19 (not recorded which).

The chain links TRBV14 to TRBJ1-2; a possible D gene is TRBD1 (6 bases). Trimming took off 1 base at V and 8 bases at J, with 11 bases between the two ends. Germline CDR1 SGHDN, CDR2 FVKESK. The length of the CDR3 is 13 residues. The CDR3 region has the DNA TGTGCCAGCAGCCAAGTGGCAGGGGAAGGCTACACCTTC. Translating it yields CASSQVAGEGYTF.

The chain links TRBV10-3 to TRBJ1-4; D not resolved. In germline, CDR1 is ENHRY, CDR2 SYGVKD. The CDR3 totals 14 residues. V was pared by 4 bases and J by 0 bases, with 6 bases between. CDR3 sequence: CAISGSTTNEKLFF. CDR3 bases: TGTGCCATCAGTGGCAGTACAACTAATGAAAAACTGTTTTTT.

DNA for the CDR3: TGTGCCAGCAGCGTAGTTTTTAGCGGGGGGGCGCAGTATTTT. The encoded protein is CASSVVFSGGAQYF. This sequence joins TRBV9 and TRBJ2-3; 11 bases agree with TRBD2. Germline-derived CDR1 and CDR2 are SGDLS and YYNGEE. Trimming at V came to 0 bases and at J to 10 bases, leaving 4 bases not matched to a gene. The CDR3 has 14 amino acids. Full variable domain (outside the CDR3, taken from reference TRBV9 and TRBJ2-3): DSGVTQTPKHLITATGQRVTLRCSPRSGDLSVYWYQQSLDQGLQFLIQYYNGEERAKGNILERFSAQQFPDLHSELNLSSLELGDSALYFCASSVVFSGGAQYFGPGTRLTVL.

In this sample, this clone turned up a few times. The chain employs TRBV9 and TRBJ1-1; 8 bases agree with TRBD1. Germline V gene data show CDR1 as SGDLS and CDR2 as YYNGEE. V lost 4 bases and J lost 7; bases outside the gene matches: 9. This CDR3 is built from 14 residues. CDR3 loop: CASSPTGGPLEAFF. In DNA form, the CDR3 reads TGTGCCAGCAGCCCCACAGGGGGACCACTTGAAGCTTTCTTT.

The chain recombines TRBV9 with TRBJ1-2; D is possibly TRBD1 (6 bases). Germline-derived CDR1 and CDR2 are SGDLS and YYNGEE. CDR3 length: 13 residues. Trimming removed 0 bases from V and 3 bases from J, with 6 bases in between. The CDR3 DNA reads TGTGCCAGCAGCGTAGGGACAGACTATGGCTACACCTTC. Amino acids: CASSVGTDYGYTF.

The V gene is TRBV6-5, the J gene TRBJ2-3; the D gene is possibly TRBD2 (6 bases). The CDR3 has 15 amino acids. Germline lookup yields CDR1 MNHEY and CDR2 SVGAGI. CDR3 sequence (DNA): TGTGCAACGGCGTGGCGGGACGGCCGCACAGATACGCAGTATTTT. Its translation: CATAWRDGRTDTQYF.

The rearrangement links TRBV2 to TRBJ2-1; 9 bases are shared with TRBD2. The germline V gene encodes CDR1 SNHLY and CDR2 FYNNEI. Unmatched junction bases numbered 2, after V lost 7 bases and J lost 4 bases. There are 13 residues in the CDR3. DNA of the CDR3: TGTGCCAGCAATGCGGGGGGGTACAATGAGCAGTTCTTC. This translates into CASNAGGYNEQFF.

The gene calls are TRBV11-2 and TRBJ1-3; D perhaps matches TRBD1 (6 bases). There are 18 residues in the CDR3. CDR1 is SGHAT and CDR2 is FQNNGV in the germline V gene. The V gene lost 0 bases and the J gene lost 0 bases, with 15 bases spanning the gap. CDR3 loop: CASSLDTDSYLSGNTIYF. For the CDR3, the DNA is TGTGCCAGCAGCTTAGATACGGACAGTTACCTCTCTGGAAACACCATATATTTT.

This clone was seen once. The chain is built from TRBV4-2 and TRBJ1-4, with no clear D. This CDR3 is 15 amino acids long. Trimming shortened V by 1 base and J by 8 bases, and 14 bases separated the two germline ends. Germline CDR1 is LGHNA and CDR2 is YNFKEQ. CDR3 bases: TGTGCCAGCAGCCAAGCGATCCGGGTGGCCGAAAAACTGTTTTTT. Encoded protein: CASSQAIRVAEKLFF.

J is TRBJ2-5 and V is TRBV5-1; 7 nucleotides align to TRBD2. V trimming: 0 bases; J trimming: 1 base; junction bases outside the gene matches: 3. There are 15 residues in the CDR3. Germline V lookup: CDR1 SGHRS, CDR2 YFSETQ. The CDR3 here is CASSLAGGTQETQYF. As DNA, the CDR3 is TGCGCCAGCAGCTTGGCCGGGGGGACCCAAGAGACCCAGTACTTC.

The sample holds one count of this clone. This chain joins TRBV5-1 and TRBJ1-2, with D uncertain. Germline lookup yields CDR1 SGHRS and CDR2 YFSETQ. V dropped 4 bases and J dropped 10 bases, with 17 bases sitting between them. CDR3 length: 13 residues. For the CDR3, the DNA is TGCGCCAGCAGCCCCCTCCGGGCCGGGGACTACACCTTC. It codes for CASSPLRAGDYTF.

Here the CDR3 DNA reads TGCGCCAGCAGCCAGTTGAGGACAGGGCCCGGAAACACCATATATTTT. As protein: CASSQLRTGPGNTIYF. The V and J genes are TRBV4-3 and TRBJ1-3; 8 bases agree with TRBD1. The CDR3 extends over 16 amino acids. Germline V gives CDR1 LGHNA, CDR2 YSLEER. V lost 3 bases and J lost 4; bases outside the gene matches: 8.

This chain links TRBV18 with TRBJ1-2; TRBD1 might be the D (5 bases). The CDR3 runs 14 residues. The ends were cut back, 6 bases at V and 4 bases at J, with 15 bases in the middle. Germline V gives CDR1 KGHSH, CDR2 LQKENI. The CDR3, as DNA: TGTGCCAGCTCTTTATTTGAGACAGTCTATGGCTACACCTTC. Protein product: CASSLFETVYGYTF.

The J gene is TRBJ1-4, the V gene TRBV5-1; TRBD1 agrees at 8 bases. CDR1 and CDR2 from the germline V gene are SGHRS and YFSETQ. V was pared by 4 bases and J by 1 base, with 3 bases of the junction left unmatched. The CDR3 consists of 15 residues. CDR3 DNA sequence: TGCGCCAGCAGCATTGGACAGGGAACTAATGAAAAACTGTTTTTT. Protein: CASSIGQGTNEKLFF.

CDR3 in DNA: TGTGCCAGCTCACCACCAAAGGGGGCGCCCGGGGAGCTGTTTTTT. Translated: CASSPPKGAPGELFF. This rearrangement joins TRBV18 to TRBJ2-2, with 7 bases that match TRBD1. This CDR3 contains 15 residues. Losses at the gene ends were 0 bases for V and 6 bases for J; bases not matched to a gene: 4. Looked up from germline, CDR1 is KGHSH and CDR2 is LQKENI.

The V and J genes are TRBV7-2 and TRBJ2-7; 8 bases are a match to TRBD1. The trim removed 3 bases at V and 3 bases at J, leaving 4 bases unmatched. Looked up from germline, CDR1 is SGHTA and CDR2 is FQGNSA. This CDR3 has 14 residues. CDR3 bases: TGTGCCAGCAGCTTGGACAGGGTACGCTACGAGCAGTACTTC. Translated, it gives CASSLDRVRYEQYF.

The chain recombines TRBV28 with TRBJ1-2; 7 bases map to TRBD1. The CDR3 spans 13 residues. Germline V gene sequence: CDR1 MDHEN, CDR2 SYDVKM. V lost 8 bases to trimming and J lost 5 bases; unmatched junction nucleotides: 8. The CDR3 DNA reads TGTGCCAGCCTCAGACAGGGTGGATATGGCTACACCTTC. This encodes CASLRQGGYGYTF.

V and J are TRBV9 and TRBJ1-2; 7 bases fit TRBD1. The V gene end was trimmed by 3 bases and the J gene end by 8 bases; junction bases not matched to a gene: 10. The germline CDR1 and CDR2 sequences are SGDLS and YYNGEE. The CDR3 totals 14 residues. The CDR3 DNA reads TGTGCCAGCAGCGCCTTCGGACAGGTTTCGGGCTACACCTTC. It codes for CASSAFGQVSGYTF.

The genes are TRBV28 and TRBJ1-3; 9 bases line up with TRBD1. The V gene end was trimmed by 10 bases and the J gene end by 8 bases; junction bases not matched to a gene: 12. Germline V CDR1 and CDR2: MDHEN, SYDVKM. There are 14 residues in the CDR3. CDR3 region: CATTPGTGMDTIYF. The CDR3 DNA sequence: TGTGCCACCACACCCGGGACAGGGATGGACACCATATATTTT.

This clone was picked up one time. The rearrangement joins TRBV30 to TRBJ1-5; weak D call: TRBD1 (5 bases). CDR3 length: 13 residues. Deletions cut 2 bases from V and 6 bases from J, with 11 bases between. Germline values: CDR1 GTSNPN, CDR2 SVGIG (reference sequence). CDR3: CAWSSQGPQPQHF. The CDR3 DNA sequence: TGTGCCTGGAGTAGCCAGGGTCCTCAGCCCCAGCATTTT.

This clone was detected a few times. V is TRBV11-2 and J is TRBJ2-5, with 7 bases lining up with TRBD2. Germline CDR1 reads SGHAT; CDR2 reads FQNNGV. The V segment lost 1 base and the J segment 5 bases; nucleotides outside the gene matches: 7. The CDR3 totals 15 residues. CDR3 residues: CASSLGLAETETQYF. CDR3 DNA: TGTGCCAGCAGCTTAGGCCTAGCGGAAACGGAGACCCAGTACTTC.

The chain has TRBV6-2 or TRBV6-3 and TRBJ1-1, with D perhaps TRBD1 (5 bases). CDR1 and CDR2 from the germline V gene are MNHEY and SVGEGT. The CDR3 runs 13 residues. V lost 2 bases and J lost 4, with 8 bases in between. DNA of the CDR3: TGTGCCAGCAGTTACAGGCAGGGCACTGAAGCTTTCTTT. Its protein product is CASSYRQGTEAFF.

In DNA, the CDR3 is TGTGCCAGCAGCCCATCCTGGCCGACTAGCGGGGGGGCGAGGGGGACCCAGTACTTC. Protein sequence: CASSPSWPTSGGARGTQYF. The chain uses TRBV7-6 and TRBJ2-5; TRBD2 matches at 14 bases. The germline V gene encodes CDR1 SGHVS and CDR2 FNYEAQ. The CDR3 covers 19 residues. Trimming removed 5 bases from V and 7 bases from J; junction bases left unmatched: 18.

The chain uses TRBV24-1 and TRBJ2-1; 16 bases agree with TRBD2. Looked up from germline, CDR1 is KGHDR and CDR2 is SFDVKD. This CDR3 region has 16 residues. Losses at the gene ends were 4 bases for V and 10 bases for J; bases not matched to a gene: 6. CDR3 in amino acids: CATSDPGTSGGDEQFF. For the CDR3, the DNA is TGTGCCACCAGTGACCCCGGGACTAGCGGGGGGGACGAGCAGTTCTTC.

This chain joins TRBV5-1 and TRBJ2-1, with unresolved D. Germline CDR1 is SGHRS and CDR2 is YFSETQ. V shed 0 bases and J shed 3 bases, with 10 bases lying between them. CDR3 length: 15 residues. The DNA for the CDR3 is TGCGCCAGCAGCTTGGGCCAGTTGGTCTACAATGAGCAGTTCTTC. The encoded protein is CASSLGQLVYNEQFF.

This chain joins TRBV5-1 and TRBJ1-1; a weak D match, TRBD1 (5 bases). This CDR3 has 14 amino acids. The germline V gene has CDR1 SGHRS and CDR2 YFSETQ. Trimming pared 1 base from V and 1 base from J, leaving 8 bases between. This CDR3 is CASSLTGRNTEAFF. The CDR3 DNA is TGCGCCAGCAGCTTGACAGGCAGGAACACTGAAGCTTTCTTT.

The chain combines TRBV10-3 with TRBJ2-1; 7 bases agree with TRBD2. Germline-derived CDR1 and CDR2 are ENHRY and SYGVKD. CDR3 length: 14 residues. Unmatched junction bases numbered 15, after V lost 9 bases and J lost 10 bases. CDR3 sequence (DNA): TGTGCCATAGCAGGGACTACCACGGGATGGGAGCAGTTCTTC. It yields the protein CAIAGTTTGWEQFF.

A single count supports this clone. This sample includes further DNA sequences coding for the same CDR3. The V and J genes are TRBV6-2 or TRBV6-3 and TRBJ1-1; weak D call: TRBD1 (5 bases). V was shortened by 5 bases and J by 6 bases, with 7 bases between the two germline ends. The germline gives CDR1 MNHEY, CDR2 SVGEGT. The CDR3 has 11 amino acids. The CDR3 DNA is TGTGCCAGCAGTCAGGGTTCTGAAGCTTTCTTT. This sequence encodes CASSQGSEAFF.

The rearrangement uses TRBV4-2 and TRBJ2-2; 7 positions match TRBD2. The CDR3 has 14 amino acids. The J segment lost 6 bases and the V segment lost 0 bases, leaving 1 base of the junction unmatched. Per the germline V gene, CDR1 is LGHNA and CDR2 is YNFKEQ. CDR3 coding DNA: TGTGCCAGCAGCCAAGAGGGGGGGGCCGGGGAGCTGTTTTTT. It codes for CASSQEGGAGELFF.